This T cell receptor beta chain was retrieved from a study of beta chain features in type 1 diabetes. Study results and limitations: TCRB CDR3s from Type 1 diabetes patients were moderately but significantly shorter in all four CD4+ subsets.

There are a few counts of this clone. Its specificity is not known. An end of the junction does not agree with germline; a read error may underlie this. Expressed TCRB transcripts were sequenced after all isolated RNA was converted to cDNA. Using immunoSEQ multiplex PCR, the repertoire was profiled, and TCRdb retains in-frame clones only, with some absent. This repertoire shows about 740,000 clones, 13% found once; its top ten account for less than 0.025%. The CDR3 loop spans 15 amino acids. CDR1 SNHLY and CDR2 FYNNEI come from the germline V gene. The chain combines TRBV2 with TRBJ2-1; 7 bases fit TRBD1. The source material was naive CD4+ T cells from blood. This TCR was recovered from a man aged 18 to 35 with type 1 diabetes. The chain's CDR3 is CASIERDSDYNEQFF. The DNA for the CDR3 is TGTGCCAGCATTGAACGGGACAGTGATTACAATGAGCAGTTCTTC.